These 2 T cell receptor beta chains were all obtained from the same sample, sequenced in a study of radiotherapy plus CTLA-4 blockade in lung cancer. Sequencing was performed with immunoSEQ multiplex PCR; in TCRdb, only in-frame clones are kept and a portion is missing. This repertoire shows about 28,000 clones, more than 60% found once; its top ten account for 7% to 8%. The input for sequencing was peripheral blood, taken from a patient treated with radiotherapy plus ipilimumab. These receptors were taken from a human donor with non-small cell lung cancer who had stable disease on radiotherapy plus ipilimumab.

The V call is TRBV7-3, the J call TRBJ2-1; 8 nucleotides align to TRBD1. The V segment lost 4 bases and the J segment 3 bases; nucleotides outside the gene matches: 5. Looked up from germline, CDR1 is SGHTA and CDR2 is FQGTGA. The CDR3 length is 15 residues. The CDR3 loop reads CASSSVRGHYNEQFF. The CDR3 DNA is TGTGCCAGCAGCTCGGTCAGGGGGCACTACAATGAGCAGTTCTTC.

This clone is medium-sized by share. The chain uses TRBV27 and TRBJ1-2, with 9 bases aligning to TRBD1. Germline trimming cut 4 bases from V and 8 bases from J; bases unmatched to any gene: 11. This CDR3 contains 15 residues. Germline CDR1 reads MNHEY; CDR2 reads SMNVEV (reference sequence). CDR3 residues: CASSSPDRGSRGYTF. CDR3 coding DNA: TGTGCCAGCAGTTCCCCGGACAGGGGAAGTCGGGGCTACACCTTC.